The T cell receptor (beta chain) under discussion was sequenced for a study of blood T cell repertoires in COVID-19. Libraries were prepared by immunoSEQ multiplex PCR; TCRdb keeps only in-frame clonotypes and omits some of them. The data show 160,000 or so clones, more than 80% seen once. This CDR3 has 13 residues. Unmatched junction bases numbered 4, after V lost 5 bases and J lost 5 bases. CDR1 is SGHRS, CDR2 YFSETQ, per germline. The rearrangement joins TRBV5-1 to TRBJ2-7; 10 bases map to TRBD2. Material: peripheral blood. The TCR was taken from a human donor in a cohort sampled during active COVID-19. The CDR3 spells CASRSGGAHEQYF. The CDR3 nucleotides are TGCGCCAGCAGGAGCGGGGGGGCCCACGAGCAGTACTTC.